This entry lists 3 T cell receptor beta chains sequenced from one sample in a study of blood T cell repertoires in COVID-19. The data were produced by immunoSEQ multiplex PCR, yet TCRdb's version contains in-frame clones alone and is incomplete. The repertoire has around 290,000 clones, 75% to 95% of them found once; the top ten carry 1% to 1.3%. The sequenced material came from PBMCs or T cells enriched from blood (not recorded which). The receptor source for this set is a woman in her twenties or thirties who had recovered from COVID-19.

This rearrangement joins TRBV19 to TRBJ2-1, with D tentatively TRBD2 (6 bases). Germline V gene lookup returns CDR1 LNHDA and CDR2 SQIVND (reference sequence). This CDR3 comprises 12 residues. Between the trimmed V and J ends, which lost 9 bases and 3 bases, there was a span of 9 bases. The CDR3 region has the DNA TGTGCCAGCGCCGGGGGCTACAATGAGCAGTTCTTC. Translating it yields CASAGGYNEQFF. Supplemented by reference TRBV19 and TRBJ2-1, the full variable domain reads DGGITQSPKYLFRKEGQNVTLSCEQNLNHDAMYWYRQDPGQGLRLIYYSQIVNDFQKGDIAEGYSVSREKKESFPLTVTSAQKNPTAFYLCASAGGYNEQFFGPGTRLTVL.

The V gene is TRBV30, the J gene TRBJ1-3, with TRBD1 identical over 8 bases. From germline, CDR1 is GTSNPN and CDR2 SVGIG (reference sequence). With V trimmed by 7 bases and J by 3 bases, 11 bases remained unmatched. The length of the CDR3 is 15 residues. The CDR3 DNA sequence: TGTGCCTTGACAAAGACAGGGGCGTTTGGAAACACCATATATTTT. Amino acid sequence: CALTKTGAFGNTIYF.

The V and J genes are TRBV19 and TRBJ2-1; 8 bases agree with TRBD2. Trimming removed 5 bases from V and 7 bases from J; junction bases left unmatched: 4. The CDR3 has 13 residues. Germline CDR1 reads LNHDA; CDR2 reads SQIVND (reference sequence). This CDR3 reads CASSLRGGNEQFF. The CDR3, as DNA: TGTGCCAGTAGTCTACGGGGGGGGAATGAGCAGTTCTTC.